These T cell receptor beta chains were read from a single sample in a study of OX40 agonist ivuxolimab in advanced cancers. TCRdb keeps only in-frame clones here, not all; method: immunoSEQ multiplex PCR. The top ten clones hold approximately 5% of a sample with 60,000 or so clones, about nine tenths of them seen once. The specimen comprised CD4+ or CD8+ T cells sorted from blood, sampled in a trial of the OX40 agonist ivuxolimab. Receptors were obtained from an adult with an advanced solid tumor such as melanoma, head and neck, liver or kidney cancer. Both conserved end residues are trimmed from each CDR3.

v_call: TRBV5-6
cdr3_aa: ASSFGVIGDPFSSNEQF

v_call: TRBV30
cdr3_aa: AWAEAGGIYEQY

v_call: TRBV6-1
cdr3_aa: ASSDRTVLINTGELF

v_call: TRBV5-4
cdr3_aa: ASSSRDRGTDTQY

v_call: TRBV11-3
cdr3_aa: ASSEPVRGAIEQY

v_call: TRBV5-6
cdr3_aa: ASSLAFGQGSYEQY

v_call: TRBV5-6
cdr3_aa: ASSLGAQTQY

v_call: TRBV29-1
cdr3_aa: SVGGHNTEAF

v_call: TRBV11-3
cdr3_aa: ASSLNLGLDEQF

v_call: TRBV7-3
cdr3_aa: ASSYDSTDTEAF

v_call: TRBV5-6
cdr3_aa: ASSRLQGNNQPQH

v_call: TRBV9
cdr3_aa: ASSVGTTLQNTGELF

v_call: TRBV2
cdr3_aa: ASRDRVGTDTQY

v_call: TRBV30
cdr3_aa: AWSRQEGSTGELF

v_call: TRBV5-1
cdr3_aa: ASSPVGDINQPQH

v_call: TRBV6-1
cdr3_aa: ASSPGGEQY

v_call: TRBV5-8
cdr3_aa: ASSFLYPDTQY

v_call: TRBV7-6
cdr3_aa: ASSLVSGSINEQF

v_call: TRBV7-9
cdr3_aa: ASTPGQAKETQY

v_call: TRBV28
cdr3_aa: ASSGPETAHYT

v_call: TRBV4-2
cdr3_aa: ASSPVVGTSGSNEQF

v_call: TRBV5-6
cdr3_aa: ASSVPPTVEQY

v_call: TRBV11-2
cdr3_aa: ASSLDYHPGSNEQF

v_call: TRBV6-6
cdr3_aa: ASSPQGRDSPLH

v_call: TRBV14
cdr3_aa: ASSPQLAGAETQY

v_call: TRBV15
cdr3_aa: ATSRDSGSGANVLT

v_call: TRBV10-3
cdr3_aa: AIRPGQGAGETQY